The 30 T cell receptor beta chains in this list originate from one sample, sequenced in a study of breast tumors, draining lymph nodes, adjacent tissues. Axillary draining lymph nodes of breast cancer patients supplied the node samples. Each CDR3 protein is one row after TCRdb ran MiXCR on the multiplex PCR reads. The table has 180,000 or so distinct CDR3 sequences, over 25% seen once. Sequenced material: axillary lymph node tissue. Receptors originate from a female donor with breast cancer. Some clones in this sample may be carry-over from other donors' samples.

The rearrangement links TRBV11-2 to TRBJ1-1; possible D gene TRBD1, 5 bases. The V end lost 3 bases, the J end lost 5 bases, and 10 bases lay between the germline ends. In germline, CDR1 is SGHAT, CDR2 FQNNGV. The CDR3 consists of 13 residues. The CDR3: CASSFSKGTEAFF. In DNA form, the CDR3 reads TGTGCCAGCAGCTTCTCGAAGGGGACTGAAGCTTTCTTT. Supplemented by reference TRBV11-2 and TRBJ1-1, the full variable domain reads EAGVAQSPRYKIIEKRQSVAFWCNPISGHATLYWYQQILGQGPKLLIQFQNNGVVDDSQLPKDRFSAERLKGVDSTLKIQPAKLEDSAVYLCASSFSKGTEAFFGQGTRLTVV.

With respect to this clonotype: It may be a read error: a sequence one base away is much more abundant. This chain joins TRBV5-4 and TRBJ2-1; 7 bases map to TRBD2. With V trimmed by 6 bases and J by 2 bases, 8 bases remained unmatched. The CDR3 contains 15 residues. Germline CDR1 reads SGHNT; CDR2 reads YYREEE (reference sequence). Here the CDR3 reads CASTSGTTAYNEQFF. Here the CDR3 DNA reads TGTGCCAGCACTTCCGGGACTACCGCCTACAATGAGCAGTTCTTC.

The chain couples TRBV29-1 to TRBJ2-3; 12 nucleotides align to TRBD2. The germline gives CDR1 SQVTM, CDR2 ANQGSEA. The CDR3 length is 16 residues. V shed 1 base and J 3 bases; nucleotides not matched to a gene: 5. CDR3 in amino acids: CSVEGLAGGPTDTQYF. CDR3 DNA: TGCAGCGTTGAAGGTCTAGCGGGAGGGCCTACAGATACGCAGTATTTT.

This clonotype was recorded many times. The chain carries TRBV2 and TRBJ2-3; a weak D match, TRBD1 (6 bases). V gave up 5 bases and J gave up 6 bases, with 6 bases separating them. CDR1 and CDR2 from the germline V gene are SNHLY and FYNNEI. The CDR3 has 11 residues. As DNA, the CDR3 is TGTGCCAGCAGTAGGGGGGATACGCAGTATTTT. Amino acids: CASSRGDTQYF.

This clonotype was counted at least ten times. This chain connects TRBV20-1 to TRBJ2-3; perhaps TRBD2 as D (6 bases). This CDR3 has 14 amino acids. Looked up from germline, CDR1 is DFQATT and CDR2 is SNEGSKA (reference sequence). V lost 4 bases, J lost 3 bases, and 14 bases lay in between. Written as DNA, the CDR3 is TGCAGTGCTACCGACGGGAGAGGGACAGATACGCAGTATTTT. It encodes CSATDGRGTDTQYF.

Remarks on this clonotype: This clone may be a read error of a much larger clone one base away. This chain connects TRBV20-1 to TRBJ1-2; 9 nucleotides match TRBD1. The CDR3 is 14 residues long. V lost 7 bases, J lost 4 bases, and 10 bases stayed unmatched. Germline V CDR1 and CDR2: DFQATT, SNEGSKA (reference sequence). The CDR3 DNA reads as TGCAGTGGTGCCCCCCAGGACAGGGGCTATGGCTACACCTTC. It translates to CSGAPQDRGYGYTF.

Concerning this clonotype: Its ends do not fully match the called genes, so a read error is possible. This sequence joins TRBV12-3 or TRBV12-4 and TRBJ2-2; D is undetermined. The CDR3 totals 15 residues. CDR3 nucleotide sequence: TGTGCCGGCAGTTCCCCCCTCTTCTTCACCGGGGAGCTGTTTTTT. This encodes CAGSSPLFFTGELFF.

The chain couples TRBV6-2 or TRBV6-3 to TRBJ2-3; 12 bases are shared with TRBD1. After removal of 6 bases from V and 11 bases from J, the junction contained 12 bases not matched to a gene. The CDR3 extends over 15 amino acids. Germline lookup yields CDR1 MNHEY and CDR2 SVGEGT. For the CDR3, the DNA is TGTGCCAGCAGCTACCCCGGGACAGGGGGCGATGAGCAGTATTTT. Protein sequence: CASSYPGTGGDEQYF.

V is TRBV7-6 and J is TRBJ2-5, with 13 bases fitting TRBD2. V shed 5 bases, J shed 1 base, and the junction held 4 bases outside the gene matches. Germline V gene data show CDR1 as SGHVS and CDR2 as FNYEAQ. The CDR3 extends over 16 amino acids. The CDR3, as DNA: TGTGCCAGCAGCCCCAGACTAGCGGGAGGCCAAGAGACCCAGTACTTC. Protein: CASSPRLAGGQETQYF.

This clonotype was seen repeatedly, ten times or more. The gene calls are TRBV20-1 and TRBJ1-2, with D possibly matching TRBD1 (6 bases). V gave up 1 base and J gave up 6 bases, with 6 bases separating them. The CDR3 totals 11 residues. Germline CDR1 DFQATT, CDR2 SNEGSKA (reference sequence). The CDR3 nucleotides read TGCAGTGCTAGAGCAGGGGATGGCTACACCTTC. This codes for CSARAGDGYTF.

This clonotype was picked up many times. The rearrangement links TRBV2 to TRBJ1-2, with no clear D. The V end lost 2 bases, the J end lost 5 bases, and 6 bases lay between the germline ends. Germline V gene lookup returns CDR1 SNHLY and CDR2 FYNNEI. The CDR3 sequence is 12 residues long. CDR3 loop: CASSETAYGYTF. DNA for the CDR3: TGTGCCAGCAGTGAAACAGCTTATGGCTACACCTTC.

This clonotype was seen many times. The rearrangement links TRBV5-1 to TRBJ2-1; TRBD2 matches 7 bases. The CDR3 has 15 residues. With V trimmed by 4 bases and J by 2 bases, 6 bases remained unmatched. Germline CDR1 SGHRS, CDR2 YFSETQ. CDR3 sequence (DNA): TGCGCCAGCAGCGTGGGGAGGGCTACCTACAATGAGCAGTTCTTC. It translates to CASSVGRATYNEQFF.

This clonotype was detected ten times or more. The CDR3 DNA reads as TGCAGTGCTAGAGATCTGGGACTAGCGGGGTCCGGCCCAGATACGCAGTATTTT. Encoded protein: CSARDLGLAGSGPDTQYF. The chain combines TRBV20-1 with TRBJ2-3; 13 bases map to TRBD2. After removal of 0 bases from V and 4 bases from J, the junction contained 10 bases not matched to a gene. The CDR3 covers 18 residues. The V gene's germline CDR1 is DFQATT and CDR2 SNEGSKA (reference sequence).

This clonotype was detected ten times or more. This rearrangement joins TRBV24-1 to TRBJ2-2; D is unresolved. The V end was cut by 0 bases, the J end by 9 bases, with 7 bases between. Germline assignment: CDR1 KGHDR and CDR2 SFDVKD. The CDR3 has 13 residues. CDR3 bases: TGTGCCACCAGTGATTTGCCCTCCCGGGAGCTGTTTTTT. This sequence encodes CATSDLPSRELFF.

The sample holds a few counts of this clonotype. A much larger clone differs from this one at a single base, so this may be a read error. The chain's CDR3 is CASSQADLSSYEPYF. The DNA for the CDR3 is TGTGCCAGCAGCCAAGCGGACCTGAGCTCCTACGAGCCGTACTTC. This chain links TRBV9 with TRBJ2-7, with D tentatively TRBD2 (5 bases). The CDR3 has 15 residues. In germline, CDR1 is SGDLS, CDR2 YYNGEE. Together with reference TRBV9 and TRBJ2-7, the CDR3 gives the full variable domain: DSGVTQTPKHLITATGQRVTLRCSPRSGDLSVYWYQQSLDQGLQFLIQYYNGEERAKGNILERFSAQQFPDLHSELNLSSLELGDSALYFCASSQADLSSYEPYFGPGTRLTVT.

This clonotype was recorded at least ten times. V gene TRBV18 combines with J gene TRBJ2-5; D is possibly TRBD2 (6 bases). Germline-derived CDR1 and CDR2 are KGHSH and LQKENI. Between the trimmed V and J ends, which lost 0 bases and 5 bases, there was a span of 16 bases. This CDR3 region has 16 residues. This CDR3 reads CASSPPEGSIWETQYF. CDR3 DNA: TGTGCCAGCTCACCACCGGAGGGGAGTATTTGGGAGACCCAGTACTTC.

This clonotype turned up a few times. A much larger clone differs by one base, so this may be a read error. J is TRBJ1-3 and V is TRBV9; tentative D call: TRBD1 (5 bases). This CDR3 spans 17 amino acids. Per the germline V gene, CDR1 is SGDLS and CDR2 is YYNGEE. The CDR3 spells CASSPRPYGHLGTTIYF. The CDR3 region has the DNA TGTGCCAGCAGCCCACGACCCTACGGACACCTTGGAACCACCATATATTTT. Together with reference TRBV9 and TRBJ1-3, the CDR3 gives the full variable domain: DSGVTQTPKHLITATGQRVTLRCSPRSGDLSVYWYQQSLDQGLQFLIQYYNGEERAKGNILERFSAQQFPDLHSELNLSSLELGDSALYFCASSPRPYGHLGTTIYFGEGSWLTVV.

This clonotype was picked up many times. V and J are TRBV20-1 and TRBJ2-2, with 10 bases matching TRBD2. J lost 0 bases, V lost 0 bases, and 7 bases had no gene match. This CDR3 is built from 18 residues. The germline gives CDR1 DFQATT, CDR2 SNEGSKA (reference sequence). In DNA form, the CDR3 reads TGCAGTGCTAGAGATAGGGCTAGCGGGGGCGCGAACACCGGGGAGCTGTTTTTT. It translates to CSARDRASGGANTGELFF.

The chain is built from TRBV19 and TRBJ1-6, with a tentative D call TRBD1 (5 bases). Germline loops: CDR1 LNHDA, CDR2 SQIVND (reference sequence). Trimming left V 5 bases short and J 7 bases short, with 21 bases between. The CDR3 runs 17 residues. The CDR3 region is CASSPGLAGDGNSPLHF. As DNA, the CDR3 is TGTGCCAGTAGTCCAGGACTAGCGGGGGATGGCAATTCACCCCTCCACTTT.

This clonotype was detected ten times or more. V and J are TRBV19 and TRBJ2-7; D is undetermined. V gave up 3 bases and J gave up 7 bases, with 10 bases separating them. This CDR3 comprises 12 residues. CDR1 is LNHDA and CDR2 is SQIVND in the germline V gene (reference sequence). CDR3 sequence reads: CASSMYLGEQYF. CDR3 sequence (DNA): TGTGCCAGTAGTATGTACCTGGGGGAGCAGTACTTC.

This clonotype was observed a handful of times. A much larger clone differs from this one at a single base, so this may be a read error. This chain links TRBV7-8 with TRBJ2-3, with TRBD2 matching over 10 bases. CDR3 size: 17 residues. The germline V gene has CDR1 SGHVS and CDR2 FQNEAQ. CDR3 coding DNA: TGTGCCAGCAGCTTAACGCTAGCGGGAGTAGTTGGAGATCCGCAGTATTTT. It yields the protein CASSLTLAGVVGDPQYF.

The chain combines TRBV4-2 with TRBJ2-3, with 9 bases identical to TRBD1. V lost 0 bases to trimming and J lost 11 bases; unmatched junction nucleotides: 12. Germline V CDR1 and CDR2: LGHNA, YNFKEQ. The CDR3 loop spans 16 amino acids. The CDR3 sequence: CASSQDLTGGRNEQYF. Here the CDR3 DNA reads TGTGCCAGCAGCCAAGATCTGACAGGGGGTCGGAATGAGCAGTATTTT.

In its sample, this clonotype was seen many times. This rearrangement joins TRBV5-1 to TRBJ2-5, with D uncertain. In germline, CDR1 is SGHRS, CDR2 YFSETQ. V lost 3 bases to trimming and J lost 4 bases, with 10 bases between them. The CDR3 extends over 13 amino acids. CDR3 in DNA: TGCGCCAGCAGCTCCGGACCCCTAGAGACCCAGTACTTC. Translation gives CASSSGPLETQYF.

This chain links TRBV29-1 with TRBJ1-5; no firm D call. Germline CDR1 and CDR2: SQVTM and ANQGSEA. This CDR3 is built from 13 residues. The V end was cut by 5 bases, the J end by 11 bases, with 19 bases between. CDR3 sequence: CSVNFRTSGTQHF. The CDR3 DNA reads TGCAGCGTTAACTTCCGGACTAGCGGGACCCAGCATTTT.

This clonotype was observed at least ten times. This sequence joins TRBV30 and TRBJ1-2, with D uncertain. This CDR3 is built from 13 residues. Between the trimmed V and J ends, which lost 0 bases and 2 bases, there was a span of 7 bases. Germline CDR1 is GTSNPN and CDR2 is SVGIG (reference sequence). CDR3 coding DNA: TGTGCCTGGAGTGTACAACCAAACTATGGCTACACCTTC. Protein product: CAWSVQPNYGYTF.

There are many counts of this clonotype. The V call is TRBV9, the J call TRBJ2-5; no firm D call. V was trimmed by 0 bases and J by 4 bases, leaving 10 bases between them. The CDR3 is made up of 14 amino acids. Looked up from germline, CDR1 is SGDLS and CDR2 is YYNGEE. CDR3 region: CASSVEPPGETQYF. DNA of the CDR3: TGTGCCAGCAGCGTAGAGCCCCCCGGAGAGACCCAGTACTTC.

This clonotype was seen once. The chain is built from TRBV29-1 and TRBJ2-7, with TRBD2 matching over 13 bases. The CDR3 is made up of 14 amino acids. The junction had 5 bases not matched to a gene; V was cut back by 7 bases and J by 2 bases. The germline V gene encodes CDR1 SQVTM and CDR2 ANQGSEA. The CDR3 sequence is CSAGLAGAAYEQYF. The CDR3 region has the DNA TGCAGCGCCGGACTAGCGGGAGCCGCCTACGAGCAGTACTTC.

On this clonotype: The junction departs from germline at one end; a sequencing error may be responsible. The CDR3 spells CASSLVGYGGGANNGQFF. In nucleotides, the CDR3 is TGTGCCAGCAGCTTGGTAGGGTATGGCGGGGGGGCGAACAATGGGCAGTTCTTC. This chain connects TRBV5-5 to TRBJ2-1; 9 positions match TRBD2. The CDR3 is 18 amino acids. Germline CDR1 is SGHKS and CDR2 is YYEKEE (reference sequence).

The genes are TRBV9 and TRBJ1-1; 7 bases match TRBD1. This CDR3 contains 14 residues. The V gene's germline CDR1 is SGDLS and CDR2 YYNGEE. Trimming took 4 bases from V and 4 from J; bases not matched to a gene: 7. The CDR3 spells CASSPRAGGTEAFF. The DNA of the CDR3 is TGTGCCAGCAGCCCCCGGGCAGGGGGCACTGAAGCTTTCTTT.

The rearrangement links TRBV3-1 to TRBJ2-1; tentative D call: TRBD1 (6 bases). This CDR3 spans 12 amino acids. V lost 2 bases and J lost 14, with 13 bases in between. Germline CDR1 and CDR2: LGHDT and YNNKEL (reference sequence). Here the CDR3 reads CASSQYREPKFF. CDR3 bases: TGTGCCAGCAGCCAATACAGGGAGCCTAAGTTCTTC.